This T cell receptor (beta chain) emerged from a study of T cells after yellow fever vaccination. Study observations and caveats: Abundant contaminating clonotypes from the bulk population could appear in FACS-sorted repertoires.

CDR1 is MNHEY and CDR2 is SMNVEV in the germline V gene (reference sequence). Losses at the gene ends were 5 bases for V and 8 bases for J; bases not matched to a gene: 10. CDR3 length: 15 amino acids. TCRdb re-called the 5' RACE reads through MiXCR, storing one row per CDR3 protein. Here the sample spans 200,000 to 300,000 distinct CDR3 sequences, 5.5% to 8.5% being singletons. This clonotype showed up many times. Its target is not known. This receptor was obtained from a man aged 25-40 years who received the YFV17D yellow fever vaccine. This specimen was CD4+ T cells sorted from PBMCs, taken on the day of the yellow fever booster vaccination. The rearrangement joins TRBV27 to TRBJ2-1; TRBD1 agrees at 9 bases. The CDR3 sequence: CASSQGTGWRYEQFF. CDR3 nucleotides: TGTGCCAGCAGTCAGGGGACAGGGTGGAGATATGAGCAGTTCTTC.